The 8 T cell receptor beta chains presented below share a single source sample, sequenced in a study of shared clonotypes between healthy human individuals. The assay was immunoSEQ multiplex PCR, and TCRdb's table has in-frame clones only and misses some. The table has approximately 2,300,000 clones, about 90% seen once. Sequencing input: naive CD4+ T cells from PBMCs. Subset of the sample: CD45RA+ positively selected. The receptors come from a man between 18 and 29 years old in good health. Some clones in this sample may be carry-over from other donors' samples.

The chain is built from TRBV15 and TRBJ2-3; 9 bases are a match to TRBD2. The CDR3 covers 14 residues. Germline trimming cut 8 bases from V and 3 bases from J; bases unmatched to any gene: 6. Per germline, CDR1 LNHNV and CDR2 YYDKDF (reference sequence). The CDR3 sequence: CATHGLATTDTQYF. CDR3 DNA sequence: TGTGCCACCCACGGACTAGCGACGACAGATACGCAGTATTTT.

The chain is built from TRBV30 and TRBJ1-3; a weak D match, TRBD1 (5 bases). The germline V gene encodes CDR1 GTSNPN and CDR2 SVGIG (reference sequence). Trimming stripped 5 bases from V and 0 bases from J, with 11 bases between. This CDR3 is built from 14 residues. CDR3 loop: CAWCTGDSGNTIYF. CDR3 coding DNA: TGTGCCTGGTGCACAGGAGACTCTGGAAACACCATATATTTT. The full variable domain, rest sourced from reference TRBV30 and TRBJ1-3, is SQTIHQWPATLVQPVGSPLSLECTVEGTSNPNLYWYRQAAGRGLQLLFYSVGIGQISSEVPQNLSASRPQDRQFILSSKKLLLSDSGFYLCAWCTGDSGNTIYFGEGSWLTVV.

This chain connects TRBV7-2 to TRBJ2-7; 9 bases are shared with TRBD2. This CDR3 region has 17 residues. J was trimmed by 6 bases and V by 5 bases; bases with no gene match: 17. The germline V gene has CDR1 SGHTA and CDR2 FQGNSA. The CDR3 DNA follows: TGTGCCAGCAGCAAAGGGGGCGGGAGGGCCGGATTACCCGAGCAGTACTTC. It yields the protein CASSKGGGRAGLPEQYF.

The rearrangement uses TRBV7-3 and TRBJ2-2; no clear D gene. The CDR3 length is 12 residues. In germline, CDR1 is SGHTA, CDR2 FQGTGA. V was cut by 5 bases and J by 7 bases, with 8 bases left in between. CDR3 protein: CASSRGNGELFF. For the CDR3, the DNA is TGTGCCAGCAGCCGCGGTAACGGGGAGCTGTTTTTT.

Turning to this clone: An end of the junction differs from the germline gene, which may be a read error. The genes are TRBV28 and TRBJ1-6, with TRBD1 as a possible D gene (6 bases). From germline, CDR1 is MDHEN and CDR2 SYDVKM. CDR3 length: 12 residues. The CDR3 sequence: CASSLWGWDKNF. CDR3 nucleotide sequence: TGTGCCAGCAGTTTATGGGGTTGGGACAAAAACTTT.

V and J are TRBV5-1 and TRBJ2-7; tentative D call: TRBD1 (6 bases). Germline lookup yields CDR1 SGHRS and CDR2 YFSETQ. The CDR3 consists of 14 residues. V was pared by 0 bases and J by 3 bases, with 10 bases between. The DNA of the CDR3 is TGCGCCAGCAGCTTGGCGTTCAGGGGCTACGAGCAGTACTTC. It encodes CASSLAFRGYEQYF.

This chain uses TRBV6-5 with TRBJ2-1; TRBD2 is a possible D gene (6 bases). The CDR3 has 13 amino acids. Trimming cost V 7 bases and J 7 bases, with 14 bases left between them. CDR1 MNHEY and CDR2 SVGAGI come from the germline V gene. CDR3: CASTPPGGNEQFF. The DNA of the CDR3 is TGTGCCAGCACCCCCCCCGGGGGAAATGAGCAGTTCTTC.

The chain recombines TRBV28 with TRBJ2-7; possibly TRBD1 for D (6 bases). This CDR3 has 13 residues. V lost 5 bases and J 2 bases, leaving 10 bases between the germline ends. Per germline, CDR1 MDHEN and CDR2 SYDVKM. CDR3 loop: CASSIGQPYEQYF. The CDR3 bases are TGTGCCAGCAGTATCGGACAGCCCTACGAGCAGTACTTC. Based on the CDR3 plus reference TRBV28 and TRBJ2-7, the full variable domain is DVKVTQSSRYLVKRTGEKVFLECVQDMDHENMFWYRQDPGLGLRLIYFSYDVKMKEKGDIPEGYSVSREKKERFSLILESASTNQTSMYLCASSIGQPYEQYFGPGTRLTVT.